This T cell receptor beta chain was sequenced for a study of chemoradiotherapy in HPV16-positive cancers. General study findings and limits: HPV-specific T cells were functionally defined from only two HPV16-positive patients. During treatment, candidate HPV-specific clones and E7-related motifs expanded in tumor. HPV-responsive T-cell expansion during chemoradiotherapy was linked to improved recurrence-free survival in HPV16-positive patients.

As for this clone: Its antigen is as yet unknown.

TCRdb's table, derived via immunoSEQ multiplex PCR, lists solely in-frame clones and lacks some. Of some 24,000 clones listed, roughly 94% are singletons. Samples were taken several times over chemoradiotherapy. CDR3 size: 13 residues. The V gene lost 1 base and the J gene lost 9 bases, with 8 bases spanning the gap. CDR1 is SGHDT, CDR2 YYEEEE, per germline. The J gene is TRBJ1-6, the V gene TRBV5-6; D remains unclear. The TCR sequence derives from a human donor with HPV-associated anogenital cancer. Sample acquisition took place from a patient who underwent chemoradiotherapy. CDR3 sequence: CASSLQGPSPLHF. As DNA, the CDR3 is TGTGCCAGCAGCTTGCAAGGTCCTTCACCCCTCCACTTT.